This entry features one T cell receptor (beta chain) sequence. Its antigen is as yet unknown. The CDR3 runs to 15 residues. V was trimmed by 1 base and J by 3 bases, leaving 10 bases between them. Germline lookup yields CDR1 MNHNS and CDR2 SASEGT. Sequencing used immunoSEQ multiplex PCR; TCRdb keeps in-frame clones, though not all of them. The sample carries 70,000 to 85,000 clones, approximately 94% recorded once. Every patient experienced relapse after autologous stem cell transplantation, and brentuximab vedotin exposure varied. The sample comes from a study of PD-1 blockade in classical Hodgkin lymphoma. General observations from the study: Individuals initiating nivolumab under 1 year after ASCT were excluded. Newly diagnosed patients had diversity similar to the baseline diversity of complete responders. Reports described newly diagnosed patients as having lower baseline TCR diversity than healthy donors.

This chain links TRBV6-1 with TRBJ1-5, with D unclear. This sample comprised peripheral blood mononuclear cells (PBMCs), obtained at baseline. This clonotype originated in a human donor with classical Hodgkin lymphoma. Written as DNA, the CDR3 is TGTGCCAGCAGTGAAGATCGGGGAATCAATCAGCCCCAGCATTTT. It is translated as CASSEDRGINQPQHF.